One T cell receptor beta chain is described in this entry. Antigen: not known. Total RNA (about 500 ng) served as template for TCR beta cDNA synthesis primed by a constant-region primer. ARM-PCR, slightly modified, supplied the TCR beta libraries through three nested multiplex PCR rounds. TRBV1-TRBV30 forward and Cbeta reverse primers drove the first two roughly 11-cycle rounds. MiXCR, applied by TCRdb to the multiplex PCR reads, yields one record per CDR3 protein. The data show tens of thousands of distinct CDR3 sequences, with 60% to 80% seen just once and approximately 25% held by the top ten. The sample comes from a study of tumor-infiltrating lymphocytes in primary liver carcinoma. This CDR3 region has 14 residues. Germline V gene sequence: CDR1 MNHEY, CDR2 SVGEGT. Co-extraction of both nucleic acids (RNA and DNA) used about 20-33 mg of unsorted bulk tissue. The authors sampled five separate regions per tumor.

General study points: Among top clones, only about 7-24% appeared in all five tumor regions.

The source material was liver tumor tissue from sampling region 5. Specified subset: tumor region T5, tumor centre. The chain employs TRBV6-2 or TRBV6-3 and TRBJ2-1; D may be TRBD2 (5 bases). The clonotype was recovered from a man between 40 and 49 years old with primary liver carcinoma and hepatitis B virus infection. The DNA of the CDR3 is TGTACCGGCAGTTACGCTACGGGATCGGATGAGCAGTTCTTC. Translation gives CTGSYATGSDEQFF.